This T cell receptor (beta chain) comes out of a study of blood T cells in healthy people across ages. Study-level background: About one barcoded TCR beta cDNA was captured per two T cells. Study conclusions and caveats: Total diversity from one million sequenced T cells was likely underestimated. Donor CMV infection status was unknown, possibly confounding age-related changes in expanded clonotypes.

A J-beta primer mix and a sample-barcoded 5' primer were used in a second PCR of roughly 6 to 12 cycles. TCRdb passed the 5' RACE reads through MiXCR, listing each CDR3 protein once. The table includes roughly 1,500,000 distinct CDR3 sequences, around two fifths detected once. Germline CDR1 LNHNV, CDR2 YYDKDF (reference sequence). The CDR3 covers 14 residues. The V gene lost 0 bases and the J gene lost 12 bases, with 18 bases spanning the gap. Remarks on this clonotype: No antigen is known for it.

The TCR originated in a woman between 18 and 30 years old in good health. This chain links TRBV15 with TRBJ2-7; TRBD1 is a possible D gene (5 bases). The sample taken for sequencing was blood. DNA of the CDR3: TGTGCCACCAGCAGAGACAACAGGTTTGGGATGTTGTACTTC. This encodes CATSRDNRFGMLYF.